These 27 T cell receptor beta chains share one sample of origin, sequenced in a study of blood T cell repertoires in COVID-19. The repertoire was sequenced with immunoSEQ multiplex PCR; TCRdb's copy has only in-frame clones and lacks some. The table has some 450,000 clones, roughly 90% seen once. The specimen was peripheral blood. These receptors came from a young man with COVID-19, enrolled during active disease.

The genes are TRBV6-7 and TRBJ2-3; no clear D. TRBV6-7 is assigned to the ORF class and has an uncertain function. V lost 5 bases to trimming and J lost 4 bases, with 16 bases between them. This CDR3 region has 15 residues. CDR3 coding DNA: TGTGCCAGCAGTACAATCCAGTCCGCCCCAGATACGCAGTATTTT. Its translation is CASSTIQSAPDTQYF.

This sequence joins TRBV9 and TRBJ2-1; 8 positions agree with TRBD2. This CDR3 comprises 13 residues. J lost 5 bases, V lost 8 bases, and 6 bases had no gene match. Per germline, CDR1 SGDLS and CDR2 YYNGEE. In nucleotides, the CDR3 is TGTGCCAGGGACACTAGCGGTCACAATGAGCAGTTCTTC. It translates to CARDTSGHNEQFF.

The chain has TRBV5-1 and TRBJ2-6; no firm D call. In germline, CDR1 is SGHRS, CDR2 YFSETQ. V shed 0 bases and J shed 4 bases, with 5 bases lying between them. The CDR3 extends over 14 amino acids. Here the CDR3 DNA reads TGCGCCAGCAGCTTGGGGGCGGGGGCCAACGTCCTGACTTTC. Residues: CASSLGAGANVLTF.

The chain recombines TRBV30 with TRBJ2-2; D remains ambiguous. Per germline, CDR1 GTSNPN and CDR2 SVGIG (reference sequence). This CDR3 is built from 14 residues. The V and J ends lost 3 bases and 0 bases respectively, with 8 bases between them. The CDR3, as DNA: TGTGCCTGGAGGTTAGCAGCGAACACCGGGGAGCTGTTTTTT. Translated, it gives CAWRLAANTGELFF.

The CDR3 sequence: CASSLTQGTEAFF. The DNA for the CDR3 is TGCGCCAGCAGCTTGACTCAGGGAACTGAAGCTTTCTTT. The rearrangement uses TRBV5-1 and TRBJ1-1, with D perhaps TRBD1 (5 bases). Germline lookup yields CDR1 SGHRS and CDR2 YFSETQ. The length of the CDR3 is 13 residues. Between the trimmed V and J ends, which lost 1 base and 5 bases, there was a span of 9 bases.

V gene TRBV11-1 combines with J gene TRBJ2-3; D might be TRBD2 (6 bases). This CDR3 is built from 16 residues. V was clipped by 2 bases and J by 5 bases, with 17 bases between them. Germline V CDR1 and CDR2: SGHAT, FQDESV (reference sequence). The CDR3 DNA reads TGTGCCAGCAGCTTAACCCCGACTAGGACCCTAGATACGCAGTATTTT. Translating gives CASSLTPTRTLDTQYF.

The chain is built from TRBV27 and TRBJ2-7; no reliable D call. Germline values: CDR1 MNHEY, CDR2 SMNVEV (reference sequence). V lost 5 bases and J lost 1, with 9 bases in between. This CDR3 is built from 13 residues. DNA of the CDR3: TGTGCCAGCAGTCCCCTAGGATCCTACGAGCAGTACTTC. Protein product: CASSPLGSYEQYF.

The genes are TRBV28 and TRBJ1-3, with D possibly being TRBD1 (6 bases). V lost 5 bases and J lost 1, with 15 bases in between. The CDR3 loop spans 16 amino acids. Germline CDR1 MDHEN, CDR2 SYDVKM. CDR3 in amino acids: CASSGRGGLSGNTIYF. The CDR3, as DNA: TGTGCCAGCAGTGGCCGCGGGGGCCTGTCTGGAAACACCATATATTTT.

This chain uses TRBV19 with TRBJ1-4, with a possible D match to TRBD1 (5 bases). The V gene lost 5 bases and the J gene lost 0 bases, with 13 bases spanning the gap. This CDR3 region has 16 residues. CDR1 LNHDA and CDR2 SQIVND come from the germline V gene (reference sequence). For the CDR3, the DNA is TGTGCCAGTAGTTCCGTAGACAGAACAACTAATGAAAAACTGTTTTTT. Protein product: CASSSVDRTTNEKLFF.

The V and J genes are TRBV3-1 (or the pseudogene TRBV3-2) and TRBJ2-7; 9 nucleotides agree with TRBD2. The V gene's germline CDR1 is LGHDT and CDR2 YNNKEL (reference sequence). This CDR3 spans 11 amino acids. Trimming cost V 6 bases and J 6 bases; bases outside gene matches: 0. The CDR3 DNA follows: TGTGCCAGCAGACTAGCGGGCGAGCAGTACTTC. It codes for CASRLAGEQYF.

The chain joins TRBV13 to TRBJ2-1; 14 bases are a match to TRBD2. The CDR3 consists of 17 residues. The V and J ends lost 5 bases and 8 bases, in that order; junction bases with no gene match: 11. Germline values: CDR1 PRHDT, CDR2 FYEKMQ (reference sequence). CDR3 nucleotides: TGTGCCAGCAGCCTAACCCTGACTAGCGGGGGGGCCGATGAGCAGTTCTTC. Its translation: CASSLTLTSGGADEQFF.

This clone was detected only once. J is TRBJ2-1 and V is TRBV30, with TRBD2 matching over 13 bases. V lost 2 bases and J lost 10; bases outside the gene matches: 11. The germline V gene encodes CDR1 GTSNPN and CDR2 SVGIG (reference sequence). CDR3 length: 16 amino acids. This chain's CDR3 is CAWSSVTGLAGIEQFF. For the CDR3, the DNA is TGTGCCTGGAGTTCTGTGACGGGACTAGCGGGAATCGAGCAGTTCTTC.

Concerning this clone: The same CDR3 arises from other DNA sequences in this sample as well. This chain links TRBV9 with TRBJ2-7, with D maybe TRBD2 (6 bases). V was clipped by 0 bases and J by 2 bases, with 12 bases between them. Germline V gene sequence: CDR1 SGDLS, CDR2 YYNGEE. The CDR3 runs 15 residues. The chain's CDR3 is CASSVGGGSTYEQYF. CDR3 nucleotide sequence: TGTGCCAGCAGCGTAGGTGGGGGGTCTACCTACGAGCAGTACTTC.

This clone was counted a single time. The same CDR3 arises from other DNA sequences in this sample as well. The chain links TRBV19 to TRBJ2-7; D gene ambiguous. This CDR3 comprises 14 residues. V shed 3 bases and J shed 2 bases, with 11 bases lying between them. Germline CDR1 reads LNHDA; CDR2 reads SQIVND (reference sequence). This CDR3 is CASSIRGPPYEQYF. The CDR3 DNA reads TGTGCCAGTAGTATTAGAGGCCCGCCCTACGAGCAGTACTTC. The variable domain in full, completed from reference TRBV19 and TRBJ2-7, reads DGGITQSPKYLFRKEGQNVTLSCEQNLNHDAMYWYRQDPGQGLRLIYYSQIVNDFQKGDIAEGYSVSREKKESFPLTVTSAQKNPTAFYLCASSIRGPPYEQYFGPGTRLTVT.

The chain links TRBV5-1 to TRBJ1-1; 7 nucleotides match TRBD1. The germline V gene encodes CDR1 SGHRS and CDR2 YFSETQ. V trimming: 4 bases; J trimming: 3 bases; junction bases outside the gene matches: 3. The CDR3 sequence is 13 residues long. CDR3 sequence (DNA): TGCGCCAGCAGCACCCAGGGGGACACTGAAGCTTTCTTT. It codes for CASSTQGDTEAFF.

V usage is TRBV24-1 and J usage is TRBJ2-1, with 9 bases identical to TRBD2. Unmatched junction bases numbered 13, after V lost 2 bases and J lost 12 bases. Germline CDR1 KGHDR, CDR2 SFDVKD. This CDR3 has 16 amino acids. Written as DNA, the CDR3 is TGTGCCACCAGTGATTCCGGGACTAGCAGGATGTCTGGGCAGTTCTTC. Its protein is CATSDSGTSRMSGQFF.

The rearrangement uses TRBV2 and TRBJ1-4, with D maybe TRBD1 (5 bases). Looked up from germline, CDR1 is SNHLY and CDR2 is FYNNEI. The CDR3 is 15 amino acids. Trimming stripped 6 bases from V and 6 bases from J, with 17 bases between. The CDR3 sequence: CASSPPLGRDEKLFF. The CDR3 region has the DNA TGTGCCAGCAGCCCGCCTTTGGGGCGAGATGAAAAACTGTTTTTT.

The rearrangement joins TRBV6-5 to TRBJ1-5; D unclear. Trimming left V 5 bases short and J 4 bases short, with 12 bases between. CDR1 is MNHEY, CDR2 SVGAGI, per germline. This CDR3 region has 14 residues. The CDR3 bases are TGTGCCAGCAGTCCCAGTTACCCGAATCAGCCCCAGCATTTT. Translated, it gives CASSPSYPNQPQHF.

With respect to this clone: In the same sample, other DNA sequences code for this CDR3. This sequence joins TRBV5-1 and TRBJ2-7, with 7 bases that match TRBD2. Per germline, CDR1 SGHRS and CDR2 YFSETQ. This CDR3 is 15 amino acids long. V was pared by 4 bases and J by 0 bases, with 7 bases of the junction left unmatched. CDR3: CASSPTGGGSYEQYF. The CDR3, as DNA: TGCGCCAGCAGCCCGACGGGGGGTGGCTCCTACGAGCAGTACTTC.

The chain joins TRBV5-1 to TRBJ2-7, with D tentatively TRBD1 (6 bases). Looked up from germline, CDR1 is SGHRS and CDR2 is YFSETQ. The CDR3 spans 16 residues. Trimming removed 4 bases from V and 7 bases from J, with 24 bases in between. DNA for the CDR3: TGCGCCAGCAGCCTACTGTATAGTGAGGGGGTAGGTGAGCAGTACTTC. Its protein product is CASSLLYSEGVGEQYF.

This chain joins TRBV5-1 and TRBJ2-1, with TRBD2 matching 10 bases. Germline CDR1 reads SGHRS; CDR2 reads YFSETQ. This CDR3 region has 13 residues. J gave up 10 bases and V 3 bases, and 4 bases lay outside the gene matches. The CDR3 reads CASSSILAGEQFF. CDR3 bases: TGCGCCAGCAGCTCTATACTAGCGGGGGAGCAGTTCTTC.

The chain combines TRBV30 with TRBJ2-5, with 16 bases identical to TRBD2. The CDR3 loop spans 15 amino acids. Germline V CDR1 and CDR2: GTSNPN, SVGIG (reference sequence). V was pared by 7 bases and J by 8 bases, with 10 bases of the junction left unmatched. CDR3 bases: TGTGCCTCAGGGACTAGCGGGAGGGTAGTTGGAACCCAGTACTTC. Residues: CASGTSGRVVGTQYF.

The chain links TRBV29-1 to TRBJ1-1, with D possibly TRBD1 on 5 matching bases. The CDR3 extends over 15 amino acids. CDR1 is SQVTM, CDR2 ANQGSEA, per germline. V was clipped by 4 bases and J by 0 bases, with 15 bases between them. CDR3 protein: CSVVRSLGVNTEAFF. Written as DNA, the CDR3 is TGCAGCGTTGTAAGAAGCCTAGGGGTGAACACTGAAGCTTTCTTT.

This chain links TRBV6-5 with TRBJ2-5, with 7 bases identical to TRBD1. From germline, CDR1 is MNHEY and CDR2 SVGAGI. The CDR3 runs to 16 residues. Germline trimming cut 2 bases from V and 7 bases from J; bases unmatched to any gene: 13. CDR3 coding DNA: TGTGCCAGCAGTTACACGGGACCAGGGGGTTCAGTGACCCAGTACTTC. It translates to CASSYTGPGGSVTQYF.

CDR3 sequence (DNA): TGTGCCAGTAGTATAGAAACAGGTTCCCGTGAGCAGTTCTTC. Protein sequence: CASSIETGSREQFF. This chain links TRBV19 with TRBJ2-1; TRBD1 might be the D (5 bases). Between the trimmed V and J ends, which lost 0 bases and 9 bases, there was a span of 12 bases. CDR3 length: 14 amino acids. In germline, CDR1 is LNHDA, CDR2 SQIVND (reference sequence).

This rearrangement joins TRBV5-8 to TRBJ2-3; 11 bases match TRBD2. Germline values: CDR1 SGHTS, CDR2 YDEGEE. The CDR3 is 17 residues long. The trim removed 0 bases at V and 2 bases at J, leaving 5 bases unmatched. The CDR3 loop reads CASSLALAGGNTDTQYF. CDR3 bases: TGTGCCAGCAGCTTGGCCTTAGCGGGGGGGAACACAGATACGCAGTATTTT.

In this sample, this clone turned up once. The chain has TRBV3-1 (or the pseudogene TRBV3-2) and TRBJ2-2; 9 bases are a match to TRBD2. The CDR3 has 17 residues. CDR1 and CDR2 from the germline V gene are LGHDT and YNNKEL (reference sequence). V shed 3 bases, J shed 0 bases, and the junction held 5 bases outside the gene matches. The DNA for the CDR3 is TGTGCCAGCAGCCATTTGGCTAGCGGGGCGAACACCGGGGAGCTGTTTTTT. This codes for CASSHLASGANTGELFF.